These T cell receptor beta chains were read from a single sample in a study of blood T cells in healthy people across ages. In TCRdb, the 5' RACE reads were re-called with MiXCR into one record per CDR3 protein. The sample has around 800,000 distinct CDR3 sequences, about 59% seen once. Input material: blood. These receptors originate from a young man in good health. Each CDR3 is given with its conserved first and last residue. A D gene is named only where the DNA matches it firmly. Rows give clone size only sometimes, using once, few, many, or a class for an expanded clone.

V gene: TRBV7-2
D gene: TRBD1
clone size: few
J gene: TRBJ1-2
CDR3 DNA: TGTGCCAGCAGATCCCCTGTTTCAGGGGGGACTGGCTACACCTTC
CDR3 protein: CASRSPVSGGTGYTF

V gene: TRBV6-1
D gene: -
clone size: -
J gene: TRBJ2-3
CDR3 DNA: TGTGCCAGCAGTGAATCGGGGGCTCAGGTTACGCAGTATTTT
CDR3 protein: CASSESGAQVTQYF

V gene: TRBV6-2/TRBV6-3
D gene: TRBD1
clone size: -
J gene: TRBJ1-5
CDR3 DNA: TGTGCCAGCAGCTACGGGACAGGGTGGAATCAGCCCCAGCATTTT
CDR3 protein: CASSYGTGWNQPQHF

V gene: TRBV20-1
D gene: TRBD1
clone size: few
J gene: TRBJ2-5
CDR3 DNA: TGCAGTGCTGACGGGACAGGGGGTAGTGAGACCCAGTACTTC
CDR3 protein: CSADGTGGSETQYF

V gene: TRBV28
D gene: TRBD2
clone size: -
J gene: TRBJ2-3
CDR3 DNA: TGTGCCAGCAGTTTTCCGACTAGCGGGGAGGTGGATACGCAGTATTTT
CDR3 protein: CASSFPTSGEVDTQYF

V gene: TRBV20-1
D gene: -
clone size: few
J gene: TRBJ2-7
CDR3 DNA: TGCAGTGCCCTGATCGAGGGGTACGAGCAGTACTTC
CDR3 protein: CSALIEGYEQYF

V gene: TRBV7-9
D gene: -
clone size: -
J gene: TRBJ2-7
CDR3 DNA: TGTGCCAGCAGCCCCCCCTTAGGCATCGTATACGAGCAGTACTTC
CDR3 protein: CASSPPLGIVYEQYF

V gene: TRBV29-1
D gene: -
clone size: -
J gene: TRBJ1-2
CDR3 DNA: TGCAGCGTTTCCAGGGGTGACGGCTATGGCTACACCTTC
CDR3 protein: CSVSRGDGYGYTF

V gene: TRBV7-3
D gene: -
clone size: -
J gene: TRBJ2-1
CDR3 DNA: TGTGCCAGCAGCTTGCAACCTGGACAGATTAATGAGCAGTTCTTC
CDR3 protein: CASSLQPGQINEQFF

V gene: TRBV5-1
D gene: -
clone size: -
J gene: TRBJ2-3
CDR3 DNA: TGCGCCAGCAGCATGGAGGCTAGCAGAGATACGCAGTATTTT
CDR3 protein: CASSMEASRDTQYF

V gene: TRBV7-2
D gene: -
clone size: -
J gene: TRBJ1-4
CDR3 DNA: TGTGCCAGCAAAACAGGCGCAACTAATGAAAAACTGTTTTTT
CDR3 protein: CASKTGATNEKLFF

V gene: TRBV7-9
D gene: -
clone size: -
J gene: TRBJ2-7
CDR3 DNA: TGTGCCAGCAGCGGATCAGGGGTGACTTACTACGAGCAGTACTTC
CDR3 protein: CASSGSGVTYYEQYF

V gene: TRBV4-3
D gene: -
clone size: -
J gene: TRBJ1-2
CDR3 DNA: TGCGCCAGCAGCCAAGATGTCGGACAGTTCTATGGCTACACCTTC
CDR3 protein: CASSQDVGQFYGYTF

V gene: TRBV9
D gene: -
clone size: -
J gene: TRBJ2-5
CDR3 DNA: TGTGCCAGCAGCGTCTCTTGGGGGGCCCAAGAGACCCAGTACTTC
CDR3 protein: CASSVSWGAQETQYF

V gene: TRBV5-3
D gene: TRBD2
clone size: -
J gene: TRBJ2-5
CDR3 DNA: TGTGCCAGAAGCACTGGACTAGCGGGGGGGCAAGAGACCCAGTACTTC
CDR3 protein: CARSTGLAGGQETQYF

V gene: TRBV14
D gene: TRBD1
clone size: -
J gene: TRBJ2-7
CDR3 DNA: TGTGCCAGCAGCCTAGAGACAGGGTACCGCGAGCAGTACTTC
CDR3 protein: CASSLETGYREQYF

V gene: TRBV9
D gene: -
clone size: -
J gene: TRBJ2-5
CDR3 DNA: TGTGCCAGCAGCGAGGGGGGGGGTTTGTCGGAGACCCAGTACTTC
CDR3 protein: CASSEGGGLSETQYF

V gene: TRBV20-1
D gene: -
clone size: -
J gene: TRBJ2-2
CDR3 DNA: TGCAGTGCTGATGACAGCGAGGACACCGGGGAGCTGTTTTTT
CDR3 protein: CSADDSEDTGELFF

V gene: TRBV24-1
D gene: -
clone size: few
J gene: TRBJ2-2
CDR3 DNA: TGTGCCACCAGTGATTTCAAGGACTCTAACACCGGGGAGCTGTTTTTT
CDR3 protein: CATSDFKDSNTGELFF

V gene: TRBV5-1
D gene: -
clone size: -
J gene: TRBJ2-4
CDR3 DNA: TGCGCCAGCAGGGCGGAAAACATTCAGTACTTC
CDR3 protein: CASRAENIQYF

V gene: TRBV2
D gene: -
clone size: -
J gene: TRBJ2-3
CDR3 DNA: TGTGCCAGCAGTGGGGGACACCCTAGCACAGATACGCAGTATTTT
CDR3 protein: CASSGGHPSTDTQYF

V gene: TRBV20-1
D gene: -
clone size: -
J gene: TRBJ2-4
CDR3 DNA: TGCAGTGCTAGAGTTAGGGGGGAGCAAAACATTCAGTACTTC
CDR3 protein: CSARVRGEQNIQYF

V gene: TRBV25-1
D gene: -
clone size: few
J gene: TRBJ2-4
CDR3 DNA: TGTGCCAGCAGTAGGGGGGGCTCAGACATTCAGTACTTC
CDR3 protein: CASSRGGSDIQYF

V gene: TRBV18
D gene: TRBD1
clone size: -
J gene: TRBJ2-2
CDR3 DNA: TGTGCCACCACCAAGGGACAGGGGGCTGAAGGGGAGCTGTTTTTT
CDR3 protein: CATTKGQGAEGELFF

V gene: TRBV6-4
D gene: -
clone size: few
J gene: TRBJ2-4
CDR3 DNA: TGTGCCAGCAGTCCGGAATTTTTGGGGAACATTCAGTACTTC
CDR3 protein: CASSPEFLGNIQYF

V gene: TRBV27
D gene: TRBD1
clone size: -
J gene: TRBJ1-5
CDR3 DNA: TGTGCCAGCAGTTTATGGTCGGGACAGGGGGCCAAACATCAGCCCCAGCATTTT
CDR3 protein: CASSLWSGQGAKHQPQHF

V gene: TRBV2
D gene: -
clone size: -
J gene: TRBJ2-3
CDR3 DNA: TGTGCCACACAAGAGGGGGCAGATACGCAGTATTTT
CDR3 protein: CATQEGADTQYF

V gene: TRBV7-2
D gene: -
clone size: few
J gene: TRBJ2-1
CDR3 DNA: TGTGCCAGCAGCCCTCTCCGGGGGCCGAGCTCCTACAATGAGCAGTTCTTC
CDR3 protein: CASSPLRGPSSYNEQFF

V gene: TRBV28
D gene: TRBD2
clone size: few
J gene: TRBJ2-1
CDR3 DNA: TGTGCCAGCAGTTTCCCGACTAGCGGGGGTCACAATGAGCAGTTCTTC
CDR3 protein: CASSFPTSGGHNEQFF

V gene: TRBV12-3/TRBV12-4
D gene: TRBD2
clone size: few
J gene: TRBJ2-5
CDR3 DNA: TGTGCCAGCAGTTTAGGTCGGGGGGGCAAAGAGACCCAGTACTTC
CDR3 protein: CASSLGRGGKETQYF

V gene: TRBV7-7
D gene: TRBD1
clone size: -
J gene: TRBJ2-1
CDR3 DNA: TGTGCCAGCAGCTCGACATCCGGGACAGGGCACAATGAGCAGTTCTTC
CDR3 protein: CASSSTSGTGHNEQFF

V gene: TRBV4-3
D gene: -
clone size: -
J gene: TRBJ2-6
CDR3 DNA: TGCGCCAGCAGCTCCGACGGCCCTGCTGGGGCCAACGTCCTGACTTTC
CDR3 protein: CASSSDGPAGANVLTF

V gene: TRBV3-1
D gene: -
clone size: -
J gene: TRBJ2-7
CDR3 DNA: TGTGCCAGCAGCCGCCGTCCGGGGATCCCTTACGAGCAGTACTTC
CDR3 protein: CASSRRPGIPYEQYF

V gene: TRBV28
D gene: TRBD1
clone size: -
J gene: TRBJ1-4
CDR3 DNA: TGTGCCAGCAGTCCCTTGCCCCAGGGGGCGCTTGGAAAACTGTTTTTT
CDR3 protein: CASSPLPQGALGKLFF

V gene: TRBV4-2
D gene: -
clone size: few
J gene: TRBJ2-7
CDR3 DNA: TGTGCCAGCAGCCAAGTGGAGAAAGGGACCTACGAGCAGTACTTC
CDR3 protein: CASSQVEKGTYEQYF

V gene: TRBV9
D gene: TRBD2
clone size: few
J gene: TRBJ2-7
CDR3 DNA: TGTGCCAGCAGCGTACCGGGGGGGAGCTACGAGCAGTACTTC
CDR3 protein: CASSVPGGSYEQYF

V gene: TRBV4-3
D gene: TRBD1
clone size: once
J gene: TRBJ2-5
CDR3 DNA: TGCGCCAGCAGCCGCGCTGACAGGGGGTTAGAGACCCAGTACTTC
CDR3 protein: CASSRADRGLETQYF

V gene: TRBV7-9
D gene: -
clone size: -
J gene: TRBJ2-7
CDR3 DNA: TGTGCCAGCAGCCGGGACTCCTTAAGCTCCTACGAGCAGTACTTC
CDR3 protein: CASSRDSLSSYEQYF

V gene: TRBV28
D gene: -
clone size: -
J gene: TRBJ2-5
CDR3 DNA: TGTGCCAGCAGAAAGGGGGGGGCAGGCCTTGAAGAGACCCAGTACTTC
CDR3 protein: CASRKGGAGLEETQYF

V gene: TRBV18
D gene: -
clone size: few
J gene: TRBJ2-5
CDR3 DNA: TGTGCCAGCTCCCAGGGGACCCAAGAGACCCAGTACTTC
CDR3 protein: CASSQGTQETQYF

V gene: TRBV20-1
D gene: TRBD2
clone size: once
J gene: TRBJ2-3
CDR3 DNA: TGCAGTGCTAGAGGCAGCGGGGGCCCCATCCTCACAGATACGCAGTATTTT
CDR3 protein: CSARGSGGPILTDTQYF

V gene: TRBV11-1
D gene: -
clone size: -
J gene: TRBJ1-2
CDR3 DNA: TGTGCCAGCAGCTTCGGGACCGCGGATGGCTACACCTTC
CDR3 protein: CASSFGTADGYTF

V gene: TRBV29-1
D gene: -
clone size: -
J gene: TRBJ2-7
CDR3 DNA: TGCAGCGTTGAAGTAATAAACGAGCAGTACTTC
CDR3 protein: CSVEVINEQYF

V gene: TRBV27
D gene: -
clone size: -
J gene: TRBJ2-3
CDR3 DNA: TGTGCCAGCAGTTCCCTCCATACGCAGTATTTT
CDR3 protein: CASSSLHTQYF